This T cell receptor beta chain was captured by sequencing in a study of T cells in Graves' hyperthyroidism and ophthalmopathy. Amplified TCR beta CDR3 regions derived from RNA transcripts. Primed by the HTBI set, a first-round RT-PCR was run on the TCR CDR3. TCRdb re-analysed the multiplex PCR reads in MiXCR, keeping a single row per CDR3 protein. Of about 500,000 distinct CDR3 sequences listed, 16% are singletons. Notes on this clonotype: Germline and junction disagree at one end, which may indicate a read error.

A patient was excluded if there was uncontrolled infection, other autoimmune disease, pregnancy or lactation. The TCR originated in a woman aged 30 to 39 with Graves' ophthalmopathy. The sample comprised blood.

CDR3 protein: CASSSGYSSPLHF. CDR3 sequence (DNA): TGTGCCAGCAGTTCCGGGTATAGTTCACCCCTCCACTTT. The chain uses TRBV28 and TRBJ1-6, with D unclear. Germline V gene data show CDR1 as MDHEN and CDR2 as SYDVKM. The CDR3 loop spans 13 amino acids.